These 5 T cell receptor beta chains came from one sample sequenced in a study of T-cell reconstitution after alpha-beta-depleted transplantation in children. Researchers prepared the TCRbeta library using unique molecular identifiers, the study reports. Each CDR3 protein is one row after TCRdb ran MiXCR on the PCR reads. The table records roughly 500,000 distinct CDR3 sequences, roughly 33% of them present only once. The sample in question was PBMCs from the stem cell graft donor, obtained from the stem cell graft. The receptors stem from a human donor who donated a stem cell graft to a child with aplastic anemia.

The chain employs TRBV3-1 and TRBJ2-7, with a possible D match to TRBD1 (5 bases). V shed 0 bases and J shed 6 bases, with 9 bases lying between them. CDR1 is LGHDT and CDR2 is YNNKEL in the germline V gene (reference sequence). This CDR3 comprises 13 residues. As DNA, the CDR3 is TGTGCCAGCAGCCAAGATGCAGGGTCCGAGCAGTACGTC. This encodes CASSQDAGSEQYV.

This chain links TRBV10-3 with TRBJ2-5; D possibly uses TRBD1 or TRBD2 (6 bases each). The CDR3 spans 13 residues. Trimming left V 8 bases short and J 5 bases short, with 15 bases between. Per germline, CDR1 ENHRY and CDR2 SYGVKD. The CDR3 DNA reads as TGTGCCATCGGAGGGGGAGGCGGGGAGACCCAGTACTTC. It codes for CAIGGGGGETQYF.

The chain has TRBV6-1 and TRBJ1-5; maybe TRBD1 (5 bases). Trimming took 6 bases from V and 1 from J, leaving 13 bases between them. Germline assignment: CDR1 MNHNS and CDR2 SASEGT. The CDR3 has 15 amino acids. The CDR3 loop is CASRGGGSSNQPQHF. CDR3 DNA: TGTGCCAGCAGGGGGGGGGGATCAAGCAATCAGCCCCAGCATTTT.

This clonotype was recorded once. The CDR3 is CASRPFTSGRGHEQFF. The CDR3 bases are TGTGCCAGTCGACCGTTTACTAGCGGGAGAGGCCATGAGCAGTTCTTC. The rearrangement uses TRBV19 and TRBJ2-1; 11 bases are shared with TRBD2. CDR1 is LNHDA and CDR2 is SQIVND in the germline V gene (reference sequence). CDR3 length: 16 residues. The ends lost 8 bases at V and 8 bases at J; junction bases unmatched: 14.

This sequence joins TRBV20-1 and TRBJ1-4; tentative D call: TRBD1 (6 bases). This CDR3 is 14 amino acids long. The V gene lost 0 bases and the J gene lost 7 bases, with 12 bases spanning the gap. The germline V gene encodes CDR1 DFQATT and CDR2 SNEGSKA (reference sequence). In nucleotides, the CDR3 is TGCAGTGCTAGAGACGCGACAGGCGCTGAAAAACTGTTTTTT. Its translation is CSARDATGAEKLFF.